The present T cell receptor (beta chain) was sequenced within a study of CD8+ T cells in alopecia areata. The treatment denotes: oral pan-JAK inhibitor, 5-10 mg twice daily. Extraction and reverse transcription of RNA yielded cDNA as the sequencing template. Using immunoSEQ multiplex PCR, the repertoire was profiled, and TCRdb retains in-frame clones only, with some absent. The top ten hold more than 3.5% of the sample, which has approximately 210,000 clones, 55% to 70% seen once. This clone has just a few counts. The CDR3 totals 12 residues. Germline V gene sequence: CDR1 SEHNR, CDR2 FQNEAQ (reference sequence).

This sample comprised CD4+ T cells sorted from blood, obtained at week 4, from a patient treated with tofacitinib. The TCR was taken from a human donor with alopecia areata. This rearrangement joins TRBV7-9 to TRBJ2-5; no clear D gene. The J call could be wrong; TRBJ2-7 is a better fit for the DNA end. CDR3 in DNA: TGTGCCAGCAGCTCCCTCGGGTACGAGCAGTACTTC. Protein: CASSSLGYEQYF.